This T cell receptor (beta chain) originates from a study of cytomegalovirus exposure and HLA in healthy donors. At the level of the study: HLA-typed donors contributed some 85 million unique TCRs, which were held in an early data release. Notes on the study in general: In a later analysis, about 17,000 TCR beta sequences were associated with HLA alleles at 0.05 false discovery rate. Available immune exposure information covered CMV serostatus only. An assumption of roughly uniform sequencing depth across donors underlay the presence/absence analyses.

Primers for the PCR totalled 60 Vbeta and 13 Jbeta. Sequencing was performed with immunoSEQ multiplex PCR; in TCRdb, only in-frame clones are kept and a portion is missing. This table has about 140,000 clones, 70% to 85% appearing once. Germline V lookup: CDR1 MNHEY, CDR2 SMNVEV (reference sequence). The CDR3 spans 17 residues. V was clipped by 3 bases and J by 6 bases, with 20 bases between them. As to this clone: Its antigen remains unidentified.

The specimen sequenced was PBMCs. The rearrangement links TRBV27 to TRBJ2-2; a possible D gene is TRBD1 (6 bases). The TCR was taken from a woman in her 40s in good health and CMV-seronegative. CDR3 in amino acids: CASSLAGVMFSAGELFF. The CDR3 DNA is TGTGCCAGCAGTTTGGCAGGGGTAATGTTTAGCGCCGGGGAGCTGTTTTTT.